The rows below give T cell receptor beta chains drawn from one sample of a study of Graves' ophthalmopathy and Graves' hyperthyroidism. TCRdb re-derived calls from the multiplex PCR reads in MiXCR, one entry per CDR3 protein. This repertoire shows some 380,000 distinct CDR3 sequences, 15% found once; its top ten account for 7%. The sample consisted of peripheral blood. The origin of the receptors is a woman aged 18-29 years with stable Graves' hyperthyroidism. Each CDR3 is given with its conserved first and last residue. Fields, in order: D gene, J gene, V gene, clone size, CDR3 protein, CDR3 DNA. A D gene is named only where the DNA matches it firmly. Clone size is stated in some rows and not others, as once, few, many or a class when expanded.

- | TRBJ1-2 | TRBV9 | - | CASSVGGGANGYTF | TGTGCCAGCAGCGTAGGAGGAGGGGCCAATGGCTACACCTTC
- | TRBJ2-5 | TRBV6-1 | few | CASSEWGTQYF | TGTGCCAGCAGTGAATGGGGGACCCAGTACTTC
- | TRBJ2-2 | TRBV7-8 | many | CASSLLRLSTGELFF | TGTGCCAGCAGCCTCCTGCGGTTGAGCACCGGGGAGCTGTTTTTT
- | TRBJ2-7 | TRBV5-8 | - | CASSLNAPTYEQYF | TGTGCCAGCAGCTTGAATGCTCCAACCTACGAGCAGTACTTC
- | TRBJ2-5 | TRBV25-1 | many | CASSERGIMQETQYF | TGTGCCAGCAGTGAGCGGGGAATTATGCAAGAGACCCAGTACTTC
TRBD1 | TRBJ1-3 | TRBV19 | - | CASKGQALFSGNTIYF | TGTGCCAGTAAGGGACAGGCCCTTTTCTCTGGAAACACCATATATTTT
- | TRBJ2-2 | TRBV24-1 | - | CATSDFRDTGELFF | TGTGCCACCAGTGATTTCCGGGATACCGGGGAGCTGTTTTTT
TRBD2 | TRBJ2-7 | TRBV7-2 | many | CASNLAPGGNEQYF | TGTGCCAGCAACCTCGCCCCCGGGGGGAACGAGCAGTACTTC
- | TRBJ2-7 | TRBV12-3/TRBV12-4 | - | CASSFERATTYEQYF | TGTGCCAGCAGCTTTGAAAGGGCCACGACCTACGAGCAGTACTTC
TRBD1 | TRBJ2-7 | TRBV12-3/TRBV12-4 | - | CASSWVRDRAREQYF | TGTGCCAGCAGTTGGGTCCGGGACAGGGCCCGCGAGCAGTACTTC
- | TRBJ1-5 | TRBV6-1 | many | CASTREGKQPQHF | TGTGCCAGCACCCGGGAGGGTAAACAGCCCCAGCATTTT
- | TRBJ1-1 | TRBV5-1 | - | CASSLISHAEAFF | TGCGCCAGCAGCTTAATTAGTCACGCTGAAGCTTTCTTT
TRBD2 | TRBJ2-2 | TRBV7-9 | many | CASIRGGESTGELFF | TGTGCCAGCATCCGCGGGGGGGAGAGCACCGGGGAGCTGTTTTTT
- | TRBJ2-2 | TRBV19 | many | CASSMWLPNTGELFF | TGTGCCAGTAGTATGTGGCTGCCGAACACCGGGGAGCTGTTTTTT
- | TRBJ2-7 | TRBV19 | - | CASPVKSLRSTNRDRGYYEQYF | TGTGCCAGTCCTGTCAAGTCTCTAAGGAGCACCAACCGAGACAGAGGGTATTACGAGCAGTACTTC
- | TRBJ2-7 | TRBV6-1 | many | CASSAHRVGSYEQYF | TGTGCCAGCAGTGCCCACAGGGTAGGATCCTACGAGCAGTACTTC
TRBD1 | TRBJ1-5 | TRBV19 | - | CASSMRTGGWDQPQHF | TGTGCCAGTAGTATGCGGACAGGGGGCTGGGATCAGCCCCAGCATTTT
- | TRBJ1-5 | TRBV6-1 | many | CASSEQGNQPQHF | TGTGCCAGCAGTGAACAGGGCAATCAGCCCCAGCATTTT
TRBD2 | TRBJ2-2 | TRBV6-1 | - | CASSGGTSGVTGELFF | TGTGCCAGCAGTGGTGGGACTAGCGGGGTTACCGGGGAGCTGTTTTTT
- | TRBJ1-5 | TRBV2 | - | CASSEGSVEQPQHF | TGTGCCAGCAGTGAAGGGTCTGTTGAACAGCCCCAGCATTTT
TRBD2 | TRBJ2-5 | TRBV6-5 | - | CASSNPGTSGTETQYF | TGTGCCAGCAGTAACCCCGGGACTAGCGGGACTGAGACCCAGTACTTC
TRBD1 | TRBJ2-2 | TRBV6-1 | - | CASSPGQGVVTGELFF | TGTGCCAGCAGTCCGGGACAGGGGGTTGTCACCGGGGAGCTGTTTTTT
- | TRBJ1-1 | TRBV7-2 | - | CASSYVGTNTEAFF | TGTGCCAGCAGTTACGTGGGAACAAACACTGAAGCTTTCTTT
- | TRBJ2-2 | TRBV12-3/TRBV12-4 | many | CASSFLRQVGSGELFF | TGTGCCAGCAGTTTCCTGAGACAGGTGGGATCCGGGGAGCTGTTTTTT
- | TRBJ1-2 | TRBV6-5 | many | CASSSLTENGYTF | TGTGCCAGCAGTTCTCTTACGGAGAATGGCTACACCTTC
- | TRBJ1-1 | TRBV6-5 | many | CASTRGGRTEAFF | TGTGCCAGCACCCGGGGGGGGCGGACTGAAGCTTTCTTT
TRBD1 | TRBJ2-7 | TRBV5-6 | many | CASSLVTGGTDEQYF | TGTGCCAGCAGCTTGGTGACAGGGGGCACTGACGAGCAGTACTTC
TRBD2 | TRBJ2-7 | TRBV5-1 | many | CASSFGLAEPGYEQYF | TGCGCCAGCAGCTTCGGACTAGCCGAGCCCGGGTACGAGCAGTACTTC
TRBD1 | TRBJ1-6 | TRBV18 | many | CASSRQGMGGGSPLHF | TGTGCCAGCTCGCGACAGGGCATGGGTGGTGGATCACCCCTCCACTTT
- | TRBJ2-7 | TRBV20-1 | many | CSARGVSYEQYF | TGCAGTGCTAGGGGGGTTTCCTACGAGCAGTACTTC
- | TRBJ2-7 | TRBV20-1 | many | CSARPLYEQYF | TGCAGTGCTCGACCCCTCTACGAGCAGTACTTC
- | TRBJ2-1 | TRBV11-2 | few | CASSRTRGGEQFF | TGTGCCAGCAGCCGAACGCGGGGAGGTGAGCAGTTCTTC